The entry below describes one TCR beta chain. Its antigen is currently unknown. The PCR contained 60 Vbeta and 13 Jbeta primers. Using immunoSEQ multiplex PCR, the repertoire was profiled, and TCRdb retains in-frame clones only, with some absent. Of over 150,000 clones detected, around 88% appear once; the ten largest clones hold about 0.9%. Germline V CDR1 and CDR2: LNHNV, YYDKDF (reference sequence). The CDR3 has 17 residues. Trimming removed 0 bases from V and 2 bases from J, with 14 bases in between. This sample is part of a study of cytomegalovirus exposure and HLA in healthy donors. Findings and limits, study-wide: Exclusion applied to some V segments, including TRBV6-2 and TRBV6-3, as they were indistinguishable. In an earlier analysis, about 90% or about 30%: the productive usage of most TCR beta V segments. In presence/absence analyses, roughly uniform sequencing depth across donors was assumed. Sequencing probably produced one cluster of sequence variants that were highly shared.

Source material: PBMCs. The source of this sequence is a woman aged 25 to 45 in good health and CMV-seronegative. The gene calls are TRBV15 and TRBJ1-5; TRBD1 might be the D (6 bases). CDR3 region: CATSRDFRGGGNQPQHF. The DNA for the CDR3 is TGTGCCACCAGCAGAGATTTTAGGGGGGGCGGCAATCAGCCCCAGCATTTT.